Detailed here is one T cell receptor beta chain. This entry comes from a study of blood T cell repertoires in COVID-19. The CDR3 has 15 residues. Germline CDR1 LNHDA, CDR2 SQIVND (reference sequence). V shed 3 bases and J shed 2 bases, with 11 bases lying between them. Clones were read by immunoSEQ multiplex PCR, and TCRdb kept only the in-frame ones, dropping some. The profile shows fewer than 300,000 clones, over 75% of them singletons. Sequences were obtained from PBMCs or T cells enriched from blood (not recorded which). The receptor's source is a woman aged 30 to 39 who had recovered from COVID-19. The chain combines TRBV19 with TRBJ2-1; the D gene is possibly TRBD1 (6 bases). The CDR3, as DNA: TGTGCCAGTAGTATCCTCAGGGGACCCTACAATGAGCAGTTCTTC. Amino acid sequence: CASSILRGPYNEQFF.